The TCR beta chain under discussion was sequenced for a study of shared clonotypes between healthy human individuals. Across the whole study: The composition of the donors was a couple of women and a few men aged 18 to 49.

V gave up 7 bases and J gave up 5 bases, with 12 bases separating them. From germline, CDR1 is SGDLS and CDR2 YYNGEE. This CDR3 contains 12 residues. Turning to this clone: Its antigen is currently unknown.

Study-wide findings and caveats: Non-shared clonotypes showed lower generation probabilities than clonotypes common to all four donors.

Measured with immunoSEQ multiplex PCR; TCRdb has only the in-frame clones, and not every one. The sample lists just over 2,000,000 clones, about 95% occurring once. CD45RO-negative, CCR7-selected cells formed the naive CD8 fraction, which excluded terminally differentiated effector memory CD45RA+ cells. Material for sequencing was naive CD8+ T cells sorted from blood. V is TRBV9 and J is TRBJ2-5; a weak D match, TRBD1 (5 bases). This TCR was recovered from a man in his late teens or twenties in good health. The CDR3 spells CASQGSAETQYF. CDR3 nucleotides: TGTGCCAGCCAGGGAAGTGCGGAGACCCAGTACTTC. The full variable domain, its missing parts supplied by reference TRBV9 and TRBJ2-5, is DSGVTQTPKHLITATGQRVTLRCSPRSGDLSVYWYQQSLDQGLQFLIQYYNGEERAKGNILERFSAQQFPDLHSELNLSSLELGDSALYFCASQGSAETQYFGPGTRLLVL.